These 8 T cell receptor beta chains came from one sample sequenced in a study of OX40 agonist ivuxolimab in advanced cancers. Assay used: immunoSEQ multiplex PCR; TCRdb lists only in-frame clones, some missing. This table has tens of thousands of clones, 81% appearing once. The specimen comprised CD4+ or CD8+ T cells sorted from blood, sampled in a trial of the OX40 agonist ivuxolimab. The receptors originated from an adult with an advanced solid tumor such as melanoma, head and neck, liver or kidney cancer.

CDR3: CARVGPDFYNEQFF. The CDR3 coding sequence is TGTGCCAGGGTGGGGCCCGATTTCTACAATGAGCAGTTCTTC. V gene TRBV19 combines with J gene TRBJ2-1, with a possible D match to TRBD1 (5 bases). V was trimmed by 9 bases and J by 3 bases, leaving 15 bases between them. The V gene's germline CDR1 is LNHDA and CDR2 SQIVND (reference sequence). The length of the CDR3 is 14 residues.

The chain joins TRBV7-8 to TRBJ1-1; D gene ambiguous. Germline CDR1 reads SGHVS; CDR2 reads FQNEAQ. With 0 bases removed from V and 3 bases from J, the gap between germline ends came to 11 bases. CDR3 length equals 15 residues. CDR3 region: CASSLALGVHTEAFF. The CDR3 bases are TGTGCCAGCAGCTTAGCTCTAGGAGTACACACTGAAGCTTTCTTT.

The genes are TRBV19 and TRBJ2-3, with D tentatively TRBD1 (5 bases). V lost 6 bases and J 5 bases, leaving 18 bases between the germline ends. This CDR3 is 15 amino acids long. Germline lookup yields CDR1 LNHDA and CDR2 SQIVND (reference sequence). The CDR3 loop is CASRPTYQGGDTQYF. DNA of the CDR3: TGTGCCAGTAGACCGACCTATCAGGGTGGAGATACGCAGTATTTT.

This rearrangement joins TRBV7-2 to TRBJ1-1; D is unresolved. Trimming left V 1 base short and J 0 bases short, with 6 bases between. The CDR3 runs 14 residues. CDR1 is SGHTA, CDR2 FQGNSA, per germline. CDR3 region: CASSLGSVNTEAFF. In DNA, the CDR3 is TGTGCCAGCAGCTTAGGGTCGGTGAACACTGAAGCTTTCTTT.

The chain recombines TRBV19 with TRBJ2-3; 8 bases line up with TRBD1. CDR3 size: 15 residues. Looked up from germline, CDR1 is LNHDA and CDR2 is SQIVND (reference sequence). The V and J ends lost 1 base and 7 bases, in that order; junction bases with no gene match: 7. The CDR3 DNA sequence: TGTGCCAGTAGTATAGGTAGGCAGGGGGCAAATACGCAGTATTTT. Its translation: CASSIGRQGANTQYF.

This chain joins TRBV4-1 and TRBJ2-3; maybe TRBD2 (5 bases). This CDR3 has 13 residues. V shed 10 bases and J shed 0 bases, with 11 bases lying between them. CDR1 MGHRA and CDR2 YSYEKL come from the germline V gene. For the CDR3, the DNA is TGCGCCACCGCTAGCAGTAGCACAGATACGCAGTATTTT. Amino acids: CATASSSTDTQYF.

This sequence joins TRBV19 and TRBJ2-5, with TRBD2 identical over 8 bases. Trimming removed 5 bases from V and 4 bases from J; junction bases left unmatched: 12. The CDR3 consists of 16 residues. Looked up from germline, CDR1 is LNHDA and CDR2 is SQIVND (reference sequence). The CDR3 reads CASSPPRVAGTETQYF. Here the CDR3 DNA reads TGTGCCAGTAGTCCCCCTCGGGTAGCGGGAACAGAGACCCAGTACTTC.

This chain links TRBV19 with TRBJ1-2, with 9 nucleotides matching TRBD1. This CDR3 region has 14 residues. Germline assignment: CDR1 LNHDA and CDR2 SQIVND (reference sequence). J lost 7 bases, V lost 4 bases, and 7 bases had no gene match. CDR3 sequence (DNA): TGTGCCAGTAGTAAGGGACAGGGTGATGGTGGCTACACCTTC. Translation gives CASSKGQGDGGYTF. Full variable domain (outside the CDR3, taken from reference TRBV19 and TRBJ1-2): DGGITQSPKYLFRKEGQNVTLSCEQNLNHDAMYWYRQDPGQGLRLIYYSQIVNDFQKGDIAEGYSVSREKKESFPLTVTSAQKNPTAFYLCASSKGQGDGGYTFGSGTRLTVV.